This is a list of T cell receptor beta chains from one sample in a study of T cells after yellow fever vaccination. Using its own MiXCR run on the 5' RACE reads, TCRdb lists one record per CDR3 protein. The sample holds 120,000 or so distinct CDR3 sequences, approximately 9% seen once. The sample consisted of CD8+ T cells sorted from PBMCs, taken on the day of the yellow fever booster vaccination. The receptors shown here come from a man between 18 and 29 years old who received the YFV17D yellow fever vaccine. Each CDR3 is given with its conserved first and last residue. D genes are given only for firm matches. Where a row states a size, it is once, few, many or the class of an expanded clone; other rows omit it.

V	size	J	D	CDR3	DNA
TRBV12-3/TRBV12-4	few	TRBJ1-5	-	CATLGGSNQPQHF	TGTGCCACCCTAGGAGGGAGCAATCAGCCCCAGCATTTT
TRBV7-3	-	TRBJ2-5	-	CASSLTWGGGGRETQYF	TGTGCCAGCAGCTTAACGTGGGGCGGTGGAGGTCGAGAGACCCAGTACTTC
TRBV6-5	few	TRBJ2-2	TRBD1	CASTNAVAGQGNTGELFF	TGTGCCAGCACCAACGCAGTCGCCGGACAGGGAAACACCGGGGAGCTGTTTTTT
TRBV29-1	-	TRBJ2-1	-	CSVDRDPNNEQFF	TGCAGCGTTGACAGGGACCCCAACAATGAGCAGTTCTTC
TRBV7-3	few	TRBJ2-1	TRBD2	CASSLTGSGDNEQFF	TGTGCCAGCAGCTTAACGGGGAGCGGGGACAATGAGCAGTTCTTC
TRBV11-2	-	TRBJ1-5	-	CASSLAGGWQPQHF	TGTGCCAGCAGCTTAGCGGGGGGCTGGCAGCCCCAGCATTTT
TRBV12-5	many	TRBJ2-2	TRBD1	CARDQDQGANTGELFF	TGTGCTAGGGACCAGGACCAGGGGGCGAACACCGGGGAGCTGTTTTTT
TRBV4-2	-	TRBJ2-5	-	CASSPLLGGETQYF	TGTGCCAGCAGCCCACTTTTGGGCGGGGAGACCCAGTACTTC
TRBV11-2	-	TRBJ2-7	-	CASSIAGSTYEQYF	TGTGCCAGCAGCATCGCAGGGTCGACCTACGAGCAGTACTTC
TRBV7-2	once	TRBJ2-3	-	CASRPPGAGTVTQYF	TGTGCCAGCAGACCCCCGGGGGCGGGCACAGTTACGCAGTATTTT
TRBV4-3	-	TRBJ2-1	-	CASSQEGVHNEQFF	TGCGCCAGCAGCCAAGAGGGGGTACACAATGAGCAGTTCTTC
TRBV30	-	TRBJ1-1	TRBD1	CAWSFTGGPEAFF	TGTGCCTGGAGTTTTACAGGGGGCCCTGAAGCTTTCTTT
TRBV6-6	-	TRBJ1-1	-	CASTLRGNTEAFF	TGTGCCAGCACTTTACGGGGGAACACTGAAGCTTTCTTT
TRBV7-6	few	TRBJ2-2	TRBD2	CASSLAGDIGELFF	TGTGCCAGCAGCCTAGCGGGGGATATCGGGGAGCTGTTTTTT
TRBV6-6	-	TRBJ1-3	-	CASSYSRISGNTIYF	TGTGCCAGCAGTTACTCCCGGATCTCTGGAAACACCATATATTTT
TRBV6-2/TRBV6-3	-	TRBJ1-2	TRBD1	CASSYDRGDSMVYGYTF	TGTGCCAGCAGTTACGACAGGGGGGACTCCATGGTCTATGGCTACACCTTC
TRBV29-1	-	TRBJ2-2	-	CSSLKANTGELFF	TGCAGCTCATTGAAGGCTAACACCGGGGAGCTGTTTTTT
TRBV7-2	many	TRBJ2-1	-	CASSLSDTYNEQFF	TGTGCCAGCAGCCTTAGCGACACCTACAATGAGCAGTTCTTC
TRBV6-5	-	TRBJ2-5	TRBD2	CASSPTSSSGQYF	TGTGCCAGCAGTCCGACTAGCTCCTCGGGCCAGTACTTC
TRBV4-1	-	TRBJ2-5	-	CASSQDPRGRQETQYF	TGCGCCAGCAGCCAAGATCCACGGGGCCGACAGGAGACCCAGTACTTC
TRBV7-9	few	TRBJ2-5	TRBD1	CASSLLGQGDETQYF	TGTGCCAGCAGCCTCCTTGGACAGGGTGATGAGACCCAGTACTTC
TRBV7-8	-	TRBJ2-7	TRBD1	CASSLGIGGQGANEQYF	TGTGCCAGCAGCTTAGGGATTGGGGGACAGGGGGCTAACGAGCAGTACTTC
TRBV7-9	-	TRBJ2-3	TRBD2	CASSLRLAGRLDTQYF	TGTGCCAGCAGCTTGCGACTAGCGGGGCGTTTGGATACGCAGTATTTT
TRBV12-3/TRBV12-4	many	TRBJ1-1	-	CASTRGVNTEAFF	TGTGCCAGCACCCGGGGGGTGAACACTGAAGCTTTCTTT
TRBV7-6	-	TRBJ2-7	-	CASSFAGLGEQYF	TGTGCCAGCAGCTTTGCAGGATTGGGCGAGCAGTACTTC
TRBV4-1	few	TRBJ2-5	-	CASSHGQGGGGETQYF	TGCGCCAGCAGCCATGGTCAGGGCGGGGGCGGAGAGACCCAGTACTTC
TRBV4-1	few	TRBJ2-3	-	CASSLARGSTDTQYF	TGCGCCAGCAGCCTGGCGCGAGGAAGCACAGATACGCAGTATTTT
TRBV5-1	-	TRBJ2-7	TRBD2	CASSWTSGGSYEQYF	TGCGCCAGCAGCTGGACTAGCGGGGGGTCCTACGAGCAGTACTTC